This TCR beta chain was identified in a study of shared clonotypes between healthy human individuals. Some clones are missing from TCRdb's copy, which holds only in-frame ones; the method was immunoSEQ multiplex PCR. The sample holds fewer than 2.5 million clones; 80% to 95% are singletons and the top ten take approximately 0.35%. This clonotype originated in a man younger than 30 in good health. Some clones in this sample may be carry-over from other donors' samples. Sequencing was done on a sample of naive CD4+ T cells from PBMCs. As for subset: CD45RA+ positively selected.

The CDR3 here is CASSLPGGNTGELFF. The DNA for the CDR3 is TGTGCCAGCTCCCTTCCCGGCGGGAACACCGGGGAGCTGTTTTTT. This chain links TRBV18 with TRBJ2-2; D is undetermined. The ends were cut back, 6 bases at V and 1 base at J, with 12 bases in the middle. Germline V gene sequence: CDR1 KGHSH, CDR2 LQKENI. This CDR3 contains 15 residues.